These 23 T cell receptor beta chains came from one sample sequenced in a study of CD8 T cells in ankylosing spondylitis. TCRdb used MiXCR to reprocess the 5' RACE reads, holding one entry per CDR3 protein. The sample has about 130,000 distinct CDR3 sequences, about 13% seen once. The sample taken for sequencing was blood, either unsorted or a sorted T cell fraction (not recorded which). The receptor source for this set is a female donor with ankylosing spondylitis or in good health (not recorded which).

The chain carries TRBV6-7 and TRBJ2-7, with a possible D match to TRBD2 (6 bases). TRBV6-7 is an open reading frame, and its role is uncertain. V was clipped by 4 bases and J by 5 bases, with 15 bases between them. CDR3 length equals 14 residues. The CDR3 DNA sequence: TGTGCCAGCAGTTTCTCCGGGAGCATTAACGAGCAGTACTTC. It is translated as CASSFSGSINEQYF.

J is TRBJ2-3 and V is TRBV20-1; no clear D gene. The length of the CDR3 is 12 residues. Deletions cut 6 bases from V and 0 bases from J, with 7 bases between. Germline lookup yields CDR1 DFQATT and CDR2 SNEGSKA (reference sequence). CDR3 loop: CSAVPSTDTQYF. Written as DNA, the CDR3 is TGCAGTGCGGTACCCAGCACAGATACGCAGTATTTT.

The chain has TRBV20-1 and TRBJ1-1; D gene unclear. Germline CDR1 DFQATT, CDR2 SNEGSKA (reference sequence). CDR3 size: 12 residues. Trimming stripped 6 bases from V and 4 bases from J, with 12 bases between. This CDR3 reads CSAGPQSTEAFF. The CDR3 DNA sequence: TGCAGTGCCGGGCCCCAGAGCACTGAAGCTTTCTTT.

Only a few counts were recorded for this clonotype. This chain links TRBV6-1 with TRBJ1-6, with D perhaps matching TRBD1 (6 bases). With 6 bases removed from V and 6 bases from J, the gap between germline ends came to 15 bases. Germline V gene sequence: CDR1 MNHNS, CDR2 SASEGT. The CDR3 length is 15 residues. The DNA for the CDR3 is TGTGCCAGCAGCCAAACAGGGCCCAGTAATTCACCCCTCCACTTT. Translation gives CASSQTGPSNSPLHF.

This clonotype was seen repeatedly, ten times or more. The chain employs TRBV12-3 or TRBV12-4 and TRBJ2-5; weak D call: TRBD1 (6 bases). The CDR3 runs 16 residues. V was shortened by 2 bases and J by 5 bases, with 18 bases between the two germline ends. The CDR3: CASSLSLGARTETQYF. DNA for the CDR3: TGTGCCAGCAGTTTAAGTTTGGGGGCTAGGACGGAGACCCAGTACTTC.

The chain has TRBV9 and TRBJ2-5; D might be TRBD2 (6 bases). Germline V gene sequence: CDR1 SGDLS, CDR2 YYNGEE. The CDR3 covers 15 residues. V dropped 3 bases and J dropped 3 bases, with 15 bases sitting between them. The chain's CDR3 is CASSATSRGEETQYF. The CDR3 bases are TGTGCCAGCAGCGCCACTAGCCGGGGAGAAGAGACCCAGTACTTC.

A few counts support this clonotype. The chain combines TRBV12-3 or TRBV12-4 with TRBJ1-5; 10 bases match TRBD1. CDR3 length equals 15 residues. The J segment lost 6 bases and the V segment lost 7 bases, leaving 9 bases of the junction unmatched. The CDR3 DNA is TGTGCCAGCACCCGGGCGGGACAGGGGCTTCAGCCCCAGCATTTT. It is translated as CASTRAGQGLQPQHF.

This clonotype was detected ten times or more. The genes are TRBV20-1 and TRBJ2-3; 7 bases agree with TRBD2. Losses at the gene ends were 2 bases for V and 4 bases for J; bases not matched to a gene: 3. The germline gives CDR1 DFQATT, CDR2 SNEGSKA (reference sequence). The CDR3 runs to 13 residues. The CDR3 loop is CSARPGGSDTQYF. The CDR3 DNA follows: TGCAGTGCTAGACCGGGAGGATCAGATACGCAGTATTTT.

This clonotype was picked up many times. The chain employs TRBV27 and TRBJ2-3, with D uncertain. Germline V lookup: CDR1 MNHEY, CDR2 SMNVEV (reference sequence). With 2 bases removed from V and 0 bases from J, the gap between germline ends came to 9 bases. The CDR3 runs to 15 residues. CDR3 region: CASSLRAVSTDTQYF. The CDR3 bases are TGTGCCAGCAGTTTAAGGGCAGTAAGCACAGATACGCAGTATTTT.

This clonotype was seen a few times. The chain carries TRBV5-1 and TRBJ2-2, with D perhaps TRBD2 (7 bases). The CDR3 is made up of 17 amino acids. V was cut by 4 bases and J by 0 bases, with 16 bases left in between. Germline CDR1 SGHRS, CDR2 YFSETQ. CDR3 coding DNA: TGCGCCAGCAGCCTTTTACTAGGGGGGGCGAACACCGGGGAGCTGTTTTTT. Translated: CASSLLLGGANTGELFF.

A remark on this clonotype: A much more abundant neighbour one base away suggests this may be a read error. V gene TRBV6-2 or TRBV6-3 combines with J gene TRBJ2-1; 9 bases map to TRBD2. Germline CDR1 MNHEY, CDR2 SVGEGT. The CDR3 has 15 residues. In nucleotides, the CDR3 is TGTGCCAGCAGTCTTAGCGGGGGTTCCTACAATGAGCAGCTCTTC. Residues: CASSLSGGSYNEQLF.

This clonotype has ten or more counts. This sequence joins TRBV5-1 and TRBJ2-7; D may be TRBD1 (7 bases). The germline gives CDR1 SGHRS, CDR2 YFSETQ. Trimming pared 3 bases from V and 2 bases from J, leaving 15 bases between. This CDR3 comprises 15 residues. DNA for the CDR3: TGCGCCAGCAGCTCCGATCCAGGGGGGACCTACGAGCAGTACTTC. Amino acids: CASSSDPGGTYEQYF. The variable domain in full, with the rest retrieved from reference TRBV5-1 and TRBJ2-7, is KAGVTQTPRYLIKTRGQQVTLSCSPISGHRSVSWYQQTPGQGLQFLFEYFSETQRNKGNFPGRFSGRQFSNSRSEMNVSTLELGDSALYLCASSSDPGGTYEQYFGPGTRLTVT.

At least ten counts were recorded for this clonotype. The chain links TRBV10-3 to TRBJ1-1, with D possibly matching TRBD1 (6 bases). V gave up 6 bases and J gave up 0 bases, with 14 bases separating them. The germline gives CDR1 ENHRY, CDR2 SYGVKD. This CDR3 comprises 15 residues. The CDR3 reads CAIRDSTGMNTEAFF. CDR3 sequence (DNA): TGTGCCATCAGGGATTCGACAGGCATGAACACTGAAGCTTTCTTT.

V is TRBV20-1 and J is TRBJ2-7; D ambiguous. V lost 5 bases and J lost 2, with 19 bases in between. Germline-derived CDR1 and CDR2 are DFQATT and SNEGSKA (reference sequence). CDR3 length equals 15 residues. CDR3: CSACRGPNPTYEQYF. CDR3 sequence (DNA): TGCAGTGCTTGCCGCGGACCTAATCCGACCTACGAGCAGTACTTC.

Many counts were recorded for this clonotype. The chain employs TRBV6-1 and TRBJ2-2; D not resolved. The CDR3 is 13 residues long. In germline, CDR1 is MNHNS, CDR2 SASEGT. V lost 2 bases and J 3 bases, leaving 4 bases between the germline ends. In nucleotides, the CDR3 is TGTGCCAGCAGTGAACACCACACCGGGGAGCTGTTTTTT. Residues: CASSEHHTGELFF.

The V call is TRBV20-1, the J call TRBJ2-7, with 13 positions matching TRBD2. Unmatched junction bases numbered 2, after V lost 1 base and J lost 5 bases. There are 14 residues in the CDR3. Germline V lookup: CDR1 DFQATT, CDR2 SNEGSKA (reference sequence). The CDR3 is CSARGTSGSNEQYF. The DNA of the CDR3 is TGCAGTGCTAGAGGGACTAGCGGGAGTAACGAGCAGTACTTC.

This clonotype was seen a handful of times. J is TRBJ1-1 and V is TRBV30; D is unresolved. Trimming cost V 1 base and J 1 base, with 4 bases left between them. Germline V lookup: CDR1 GTSNPN, CDR2 SVGIG (reference sequence). The CDR3 length is 12 residues. CDR3 coding DNA: TGTGCCTGGAGTGCAAAGAACACTGAAGCTTTCTTT. It codes for CAWSAKNTEAFF. Based on the CDR3 plus reference TRBV30 and TRBJ1-1, the full variable domain is SQTIHQWPATLVQPVGSPLSLECTVEGTSNPNLYWYRQAAGRGLQLLFYSVGIGQISSEVPQNLSASRPQDRQFILSSKKLLLSDSGFYLCAWSAKNTEAFFGQGTRLTVV.

The table lists this clonotype with many counts. The V and J genes are TRBV6-4 and TRBJ1-3, with D perhaps TRBD1 (5 bases). Between the trimmed V and J ends, which lost 4 bases and 2 bases, there was a span of 6 bases. Germline V lookup: CDR1 MRHNA, CDR2 SNTAGT. This CDR3 has 13 amino acids. The CDR3 bases are TGTGCCAGCAGTGCAGGGCCTGGAAACACCATATATTTT. It codes for CASSAGPGNTIYF.

J is TRBJ2-1 and V is TRBV14; D unresolved. This CDR3 is built from 15 residues. Trimming cost V 4 bases and J 0 bases, with 10 bases left between them. Germline loops: CDR1 SGHDN, CDR2 FVKESK. Here the CDR3 reads CASSRPGRSYNEQFF. Written as DNA, the CDR3 is TGTGCCAGCAGCCGTCCCGGGCGCTCCTACAATGAGCAGTTCTTC.

Many counts were recorded for this clonotype. This sequence joins TRBV28 and TRBJ2-2; 7 nucleotides align to TRBD1. Germline-derived CDR1 and CDR2 are MDHEN and SYDVKM. This CDR3 spans 12 amino acids. The J segment lost 4 bases and the V segment lost 11 bases, leaving 4 bases of the junction unmatched. The CDR3 loop is CASHRGTGELFF. DNA of the CDR3: TGTGCCTCCCACAGGGGCACCGGGGAGCTGTTTTTT.

The chain uses TRBV6-5 and TRBJ1-6; D remains ambiguous. The germline CDR1 and CDR2 sequences are MNHEY and SVGAGI. There are 12 residues in the CDR3. Between the trimmed V and J ends, which lost 3 bases and 7 bases, there was a span of 4 bases. CDR3 region: CASSYLNSPLHF. As DNA, the CDR3 is TGTGCCAGCAGTTATTTAAATTCACCCCTCCACTTT.

This clonotype came up many times. This sequence joins TRBV27 and TRBJ2-1, with D maybe TRBD1 (6 bases). The CDR3 totals 14 residues. The germline CDR1 and CDR2 sequences are MNHEY and SMNVEV (reference sequence). Trimming took 3 bases from V and 10 from J, leaving 16 bases between them. The CDR3 sequence: CASSLTGSPVEQFF. The DNA of the CDR3 is TGTGCCAGCAGTTTGACAGGATCGCCAGTGGAGCAGTTCTTC.

This clonotype was detected ten times or more. The rearrangement uses TRBV6-5 and TRBJ2-6, with unresolved D. The CDR3 sequence is 15 residues long. The V gene's germline CDR1 is MNHEY and CDR2 SVGAGI. V lost 4 bases to trimming and J lost 5 bases, with 12 bases between them. CDR3 sequence reads: CASSFLDLRANVLTF. The CDR3 coding sequence is TGTGCCAGCAGTTTTCTGGATTTACGGGCCAACGTCCTGACTTTC.